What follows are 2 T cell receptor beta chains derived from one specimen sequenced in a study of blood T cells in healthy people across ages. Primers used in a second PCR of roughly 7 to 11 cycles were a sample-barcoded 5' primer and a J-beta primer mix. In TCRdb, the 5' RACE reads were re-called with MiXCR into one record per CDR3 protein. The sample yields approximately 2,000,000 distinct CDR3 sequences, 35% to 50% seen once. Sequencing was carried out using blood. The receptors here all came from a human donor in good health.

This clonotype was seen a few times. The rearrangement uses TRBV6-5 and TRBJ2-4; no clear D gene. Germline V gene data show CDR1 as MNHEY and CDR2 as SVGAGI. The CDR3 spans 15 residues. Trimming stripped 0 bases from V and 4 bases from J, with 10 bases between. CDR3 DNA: TGTGCCAGCAGTTACTCTCGGACGGAAAAAAACATTCAGTACTTC. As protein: CASSYSRTEKNIQYF.

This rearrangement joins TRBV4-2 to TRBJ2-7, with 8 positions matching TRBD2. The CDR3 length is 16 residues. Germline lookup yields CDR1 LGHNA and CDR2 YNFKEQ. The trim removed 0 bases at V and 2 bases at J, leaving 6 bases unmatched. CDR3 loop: CASSQDSGLAAYEQYF. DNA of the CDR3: TGTGCCAGCAGCCAAGATAGCGGACTAGCAGCCTACGAGCAGTACTTC.